The next 21 T cell receptor beta chains were all read from a single sample in a study of cytomegalovirus exposure and HLA in healthy donors. The method was immunoSEQ multiplex PCR; TCRdb's version includes in-frame clones alone and lacks a portion of them. The sample lists about 130,000 clones, roughly nine tenths occurring once. The sample taken for sequencing was PBMCs. The receptors derive from a woman under 30 in good health and CMV-seronegative.

The chain has TRBV13 and TRBJ2-7; 7 nucleotides agree with TRBD2. V lost 7 bases and J lost 0; bases outside the gene matches: 9. Germline CDR1 and CDR2: PRHDT and FYEKMQ (reference sequence). The CDR3 totals 15 residues. The CDR3 nucleotides are TGTGCCAGCATGTCCGGCAGCGGGAACTCCTACGAGCAGTACTTC. It is translated as CASMSGSGNSYEQYF.

The V gene is TRBV28, the J gene TRBJ2-7, with 12 bases matching TRBD2. The germline CDR1 and CDR2 sequences are MDHEN and SYDVKM. This CDR3 comprises 15 residues. Unmatched junction bases numbered 9, after V lost 6 bases and J lost 6 bases. The CDR3 loop is CASSTVLAGGREQYF. As DNA, the CDR3 is TGTGCCAGCAGCACTGTACTAGCGGGGGGCCGCGAGCAGTACTTC.

V and J are TRBV6-6 and TRBJ2-7, with 7 bases identical to TRBD1. Germline values: CDR1 MNHNY, CDR2 SVGAGI (reference sequence). The J segment lost 2 bases and the V segment lost 0 bases, leaving 7 bases of the junction unmatched. The length of the CDR3 is 16 residues. The CDR3 is CASSYSLGQQTYEQYF. CDR3 sequence (DNA): TGTGCCAGCAGTTACTCACTGGGACAGCAAACCTACGAGCAGTACTTC.

Here the CDR3 reads CASKAGRTGTDTQYF. Written as DNA, the CDR3 is TGTGCCTCTAAGGCGGGGAGGACGGGCACAGATACGCAGTATTTT. This sequence joins TRBV15 and TRBJ2-3, with D maybe TRBD2 (6 bases). The length of the CDR3 is 15 residues. Trimming removed 11 bases from V and 1 base from J, with 19 bases in between. Germline assignment: CDR1 LNHNV and CDR2 YYDKDF (reference sequence).

The chain couples TRBV29-1 to TRBJ2-1; possible D gene TRBD2, 6 bases. The CDR3 length is 16 residues. Germline values: CDR1 SQVTM, CDR2 ANQGSEA. V lost 7 bases and J 10 bases, leaving 29 bases between the germline ends. CDR3 amino acids: CSARVNRDSFAREQFF. As DNA, the CDR3 is TGCAGCGCGAGGGTAAATCGGGACTCCTTCGCTCGGGAGCAGTTCTTC.

This chain joins TRBV7-9 and TRBJ2-7, with TRBD2 matching 11 bases. This CDR3 region has 16 residues. Germline V gene sequence: CDR1 SEHNR, CDR2 FQNEAQ (reference sequence). Trimming removed 1 base from V and 5 bases from J; junction bases left unmatched: 7. CDR3 sequence: CASSLVASGGPHEQYF. In DNA, the CDR3 is TGTGCCAGCAGCTTAGTTGCTAGCGGGGGGCCCCACGAGCAGTACTTC.

V and J are TRBV19 and TRBJ2-3, with 10 nucleotides matching TRBD2. This CDR3 contains 15 residues. V gave up 2 bases and J gave up 4 bases; unmatched junction bases: 3. Germline V gene lookup returns CDR1 LNHDA and CDR2 SQIVND (reference sequence). In DNA form, the CDR3 reads TGTGCCAGTAGTATACTAGCGGGGGCGGCAGATACGCAGTATTTT. It encodes CASSILAGAADTQYF.

The chain employs TRBV5-1 and TRBJ1-1; D is ambiguous. Germline values: CDR1 SGHRS, CDR2 YFSETQ. V gave up 6 bases and J gave up 8 bases, with 11 bases separating them. The CDR3 length is 11 residues. The CDR3 loop reads CASTTEGEAFF. The CDR3 bases are TGCGCCAGCACTACTGAGGGAGAAGCTTTCTTT.

The rearrangement links TRBV6-5 to TRBJ2-1; D gene ambiguous. Germline CDR1 is MNHEY and CDR2 is SVGAGI. V lost 7 bases and J 7 bases, leaving 14 bases between the germline ends. The length of the CDR3 is 13 residues. This CDR3 reads CASTPTFGNEQFF. The CDR3 nucleotides read TGTGCCAGCACCCCCACCTTCGGGAATGAGCAGTTCTTC.

The V gene is TRBV29-1, the J gene TRBJ2-7; D is unclear. The germline V gene has CDR1 SQVTM and CDR2 ANQGSEA. Trimming removed 5 bases from V and 9 bases from J, with 17 bases in between. The CDR3 is 12 residues long. The CDR3 coding sequence is TGCAGCGTTCTTAAGCGCCAAGAAGGGCAGTACTTC. It is translated as CSVLKRQEGQYF.

The chain is built from TRBV6-1 and TRBJ1-1; D is possibly TRBD1 (5 bases). The CDR3 runs 15 residues. CDR1 MNHNS and CDR2 SASEGT come from the germline V gene. V lost 6 bases to trimming and J lost 0 bases, with 14 bases between them. CDR3 loop: CASRVVQGLNTEAFF. The CDR3 DNA reads TGTGCCAGCAGGGTCGTCCAGGGCTTGAACACTGAAGCTTTCTTT.

Worth noting for this clone: Germline is not matched at one junction end, which may reflect a read error. The chain has TRBV5-4 and TRBJ1-2; D is ambiguous. The germline CDR1 and CDR2 sequences are SGHNT and YYREEE (reference sequence). CDR3 length: 13 amino acids. The CDR3 here is CASSLDRSYGYTF. The CDR3 DNA is TGTGCCAGCAGCTTGGACAGATCCTATGGGTACACCTTC.

The sample holds many counts of this clone. The rearrangement joins TRBV5-1 to TRBJ1-5; maybe TRBD1 (5 bases). The V gene's germline CDR1 is SGHRS and CDR2 YFSETQ. V was trimmed by 0 bases and J by 2 bases, leaving 6 bases between them. The CDR3 contains 14 residues. This chain's CDR3 is CASSLGGGNQPQHF. The CDR3 DNA is TGCGCCAGCAGCTTGGGGGGCGGCAATCAGCCCCAGCATTTT.

This clone was observed a single time. The J gene is TRBJ2-3, the V gene TRBV6-1; TRBD1 matches 7 bases. CDR1 and CDR2 from the germline V gene are MNHNS and SASEGT. The CDR3 extends over 14 amino acids. V dropped 6 bases and J dropped 0; count of bases not matched to a gene: 3. The CDR3 loop reads CASREQGSTDTQYF. Here the CDR3 DNA reads TGTGCCAGCAGGGAACAGGGGAGCACAGATACGCAGTATTTT.

The rearrangement uses TRBV6-1 and TRBJ1-4; possible D gene TRBD1, 5 bases. The V and J ends lost 2 bases and 4 bases respectively, with 11 bases between them. The CDR3 extends over 15 amino acids. CDR1 is MNHNS and CDR2 is SASEGT in the germline V gene. The CDR3 DNA reads TGTGCCAGCAGTGAATCGCGACAGTTTAATGAAAAACTGTTTTTT. Translation gives CASSESRQFNEKLFF.

This chain links TRBV5-1 with TRBJ2-1; 10 bases agree with TRBD1. The CDR3 has 15 residues. Germline CDR1 and CDR2: SGHRS and YFSETQ. The trim removed 4 bases at V and 7 bases at J, leaving 8 bases unmatched. CDR3 sequence (DNA): TGCGCCAGCAGCCTGATACCGGGACAGGGGAATGAGCAGTTCTTC. Translation: CASSLIPGQGNEQFF.

The gene calls are TRBV19 and TRBJ1-1, with D unclear. The CDR3 covers 11 residues. Trimming took 10 bases from V and 4 from J, leaving 10 bases between them. CDR1 is LNHDA and CDR2 is SQIVND in the germline V gene (reference sequence). The CDR3 region is CATRAGTEAFF. The CDR3 nucleotides read TGTGCCACCCGGGCGGGCACTGAAGCTTTCTTT. Variable domain in full (rest from reference TRBV19 and TRBJ1-1): DGGITQSPKYLFRKEGQNVTLSCEQNLNHDAMYWYRQDPGQGLRLIYYSQIVNDFQKGDIAEGYSVSREKKESFPLTVTSAQKNPTAFYLCATRAGTEAFFGQGTRLTVV.

The V and J genes are TRBV7-6 and TRBJ2-5, with D tentatively TRBD2 (5 bases). The CDR3 runs 15 residues. V was cut by 5 bases and J by 1 base, with 14 bases left in between. From germline, CDR1 is SGHVS and CDR2 FNYEAQ. The CDR3 sequence is CASSPRARTQETQYF. In DNA form, the CDR3 reads TGTGCCAGCAGCCCGAGGGCGAGAACCCAAGAGACCCAGTACTTC. Combining the CDR3 with reference TRBV7-6 and TRBJ2-5 gives the whole variable domain GAGVSQSPRYKVTKRGQDVALRCDPISGHVSLYWYRQALGQGPEFLTYFNYEAQQDKSGLPNDRFSAERPEGSISTLTIQRTEQRDSAMYRCASSPRARTQETQYFGPGTRLLVL.

The rearrangement links TRBV28 to TRBJ1-2; D is unresolved. This CDR3 is built from 10 residues. V gave up 7 bases and J gave up 3 bases, with 3 bases separating them. Germline CDR1 is MDHEN and CDR2 is SYDVKM. The CDR3 spells CASNYYGYTF. In DNA form, the CDR3 reads TGTGCCAGCAACTACTATGGCTACACCTTC.

The V gene is TRBV16, the J gene TRBJ1-3; a possible D gene is TRBD1 (5 bases). The CDR3 loop spans 14 amino acids. The germline V gene has CDR1 KGHSY and CDR2 FQNENV. With 5 bases removed from V and 6 bases from J, the gap between germline ends came to 14 bases. The CDR3 DNA follows: TGTGCCAGCAGCTGGGGCAGAAAACTAAACACCATATATTTT. It codes for CASSWGRKLNTIYF.

This sequence joins TRBV7-8 and TRBJ1-2; 11 bases match TRBD1. The germline gives CDR1 SGHVS, CDR2 FQNEAQ. The CDR3 has 17 residues. Trimming removed 1 base from V and 3 bases from J; junction bases left unmatched: 7. The CDR3 DNA sequence: TGTGCCAGCAGCTTAGTGGACAGGGGGCTGAAGTACTATGGCTACACCTTC. Translation gives CASSLVDRGLKYYGYTF. The full variable domain, rest sourced from reference TRBV7-8 and TRBJ1-2, is GAGVSQSPRYKVAKRGQDVALRCDPISGHVSLFWYQQALGQGPEFLTYFQNEAQLDKSGLPSDRFFAERPEGSVSTLKIQRTQQEDSAVYLCASSLVDRGLKYYGYTFGSGTRLTVV.